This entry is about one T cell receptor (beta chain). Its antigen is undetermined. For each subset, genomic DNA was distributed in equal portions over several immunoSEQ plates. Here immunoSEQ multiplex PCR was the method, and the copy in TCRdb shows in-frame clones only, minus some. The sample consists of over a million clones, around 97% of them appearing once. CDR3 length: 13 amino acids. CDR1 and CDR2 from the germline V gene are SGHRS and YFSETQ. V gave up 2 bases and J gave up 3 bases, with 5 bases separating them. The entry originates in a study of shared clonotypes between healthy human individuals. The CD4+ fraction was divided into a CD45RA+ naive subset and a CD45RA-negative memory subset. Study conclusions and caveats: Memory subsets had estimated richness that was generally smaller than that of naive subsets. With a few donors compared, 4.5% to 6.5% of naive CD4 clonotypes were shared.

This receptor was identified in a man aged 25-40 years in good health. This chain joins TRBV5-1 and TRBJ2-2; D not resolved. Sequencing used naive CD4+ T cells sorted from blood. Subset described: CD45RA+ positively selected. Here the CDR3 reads CASSFQDTGELFF. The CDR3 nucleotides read TGCGCCAGCAGCTTCCAGGACACCGGGGAGCTGTTTTTT.